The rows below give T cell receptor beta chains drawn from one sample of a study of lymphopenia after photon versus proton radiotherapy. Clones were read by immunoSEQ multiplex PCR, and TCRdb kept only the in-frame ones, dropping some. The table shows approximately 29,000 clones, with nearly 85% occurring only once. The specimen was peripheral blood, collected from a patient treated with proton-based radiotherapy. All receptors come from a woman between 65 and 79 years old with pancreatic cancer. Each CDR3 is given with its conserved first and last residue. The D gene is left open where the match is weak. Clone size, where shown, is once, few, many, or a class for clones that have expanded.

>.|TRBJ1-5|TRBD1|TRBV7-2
TGTGCCAGCAGTTCCAGGACAGGGAATCAGCCCCAGCATTTT
CASSSRTGNQPQHF
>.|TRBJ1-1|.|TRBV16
TGTGCCAGCAGCCAAGGGACCAGAGGCACTGAAGCTTTCTTT
CASSQGTRGTEAFF
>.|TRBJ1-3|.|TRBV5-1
TGCGCCAGCAGCTTGGATGCAGGGACGAGGGGAAACACCATATATTTT
CASSLDAGTRGNTIYF
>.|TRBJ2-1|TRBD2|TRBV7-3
TGTGCCAGCAGCGAGAGCGGGAGGGGTAATGAGCAGTTCTTC
CASSESGRGNEQFF
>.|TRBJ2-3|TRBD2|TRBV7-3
TGTGCCAGCAGGCGTGCCCTAGCGGGAAACACAGATACGCAGTATTTT
CASRRALAGNTDTQYF
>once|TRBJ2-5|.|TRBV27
TGTGCCAGCAGCCGCCCGACAGGAACGGAGACCCAGTACTTC
CASSRPTGTETQYF
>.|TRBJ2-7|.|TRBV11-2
TGTGCCAGCAGCCCCGGACAGATCTACGAGCAGTACTTC
CASSPGQIYEQYF
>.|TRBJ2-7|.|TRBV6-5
TGTGCCACGGCCCAGTCCCCCTACGAGCAGTACTTC
CATAQSPYEQYF
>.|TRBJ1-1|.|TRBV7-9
TGTGCCAGCAGTCGCGCCAGCTTGAACACTGAAGCTTTCTTT
CASSRASLNTEAFF
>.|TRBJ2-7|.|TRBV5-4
TGTGCCAGCAGCTTGGCTGAGCGGAGAACCTACGAGCAGTACTTC
CASSLAERRTYEQYF
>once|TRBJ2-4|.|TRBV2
TGTGCCAGCAGTGAGGAGCGTGTAGGGGTGGCCAAAAACATTCAGTACTTC
CASSEERVGVAKNIQYF
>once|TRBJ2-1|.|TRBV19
TGTGCCAGTAGTATTGAGTCAGGGAGCTTTCAGCGGTGGCGGTGGAATGAGCAGTTCTTC
CASSIESGSFQRWRWNEQFF
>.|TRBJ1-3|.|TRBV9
TGTGCCAGCAGCGAGGGGAACAGGGTGTTCTCTGGAAACACCATATATTTT
CASSEGNRVFSGNTIYF
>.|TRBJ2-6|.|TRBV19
TGTGCCAGTAGCCTGCCCCCAGGGGCCGGGGCCAACGTCCTGACTTTC
CASSLPPGAGANVLTF
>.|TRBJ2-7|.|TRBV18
TGTGCCAGCTCACCCCCGGGACCAACCTACGAGCAGTACTTC
CASSPPGPTYEQYF
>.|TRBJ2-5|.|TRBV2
TGTGCCAGCATAGGCTCCCTGTACCAAGAGACCCAGTACTTC
CASIGSLYQETQYF
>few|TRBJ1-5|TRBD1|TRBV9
TGTGCCAGCAGCCAGGGAGGGGGCGGCAATCAGCCCCAGCATTTT
CASSQGGGGNQPQHF